The rows below give T cell receptor beta chains drawn from one sample of a study of T cells in Graves' hyperthyroidism and ophthalmopathy. TCRdb recomputed calls from the multiplex PCR reads with MiXCR, one row per CDR3 protein. Among 300,000 to 400,000 distinct CDR3 sequences listed, roughly 14% were seen once. Material for sequencing was blood. Receptors were obtained from a woman aged 55-75 years with Graves' hyperthyroidism. Each CDR3 is given with its conserved first and last residue. Fields, in order: clone size, V gene, J gene, D gene, CDR3 protein, CDR3 DNA. D genes are given only for firm matches. Size is omitted from some rows. Given values are once, few, many or a class for expanded clones.

>few|TRBV11-3|TRBJ2-7|NA
CASSEDRVSYEQYF
TGTGCCAGCAGCGAGGACCGGGTCTCCTACGAGCAGTACTTC
>many|TRBV24-1|TRBJ1-2|TRBD1
CATSDSADRGYGYTF
TGTGCCACCAGTGATTCGGCGGACAGGGGGTATGGCTACACCTTC
>NA|TRBV6-1|TRBJ2-6|TRBD2
CASSEDGRVSGANVLTF
TGTGCCAGCAGTGAAGACGGGAGGGTCTCTGGGGCCAACGTCCTGACTTTC
>few|TRBV3-1|TRBJ2-2|NA
CASSQDPNRATGELFF
TGTGCCAGCAGCCAAGATCCGAACAGGGCCACCGGGGAGCTGTTTTTT
>many|TRBV11-3|TRBJ1-5|NA
CASSLEAGQPQHF
TGTGCCAGCAGCTTAGAAGCGGGGCAGCCCCAGCATTTT
>NA|TRBV18|TRBJ2-6|NA
CASSKDRSRANVLTF
TGTGCCAGCTCAAAAGACAGGTCTCGGGCCAACGTCCTGACTTTC
>NA|TRBV19|TRBJ2-1|NA
CASSITFGDREQFF
TGTGCCAGTAGTATTACCTTCGGTGACAGGGAGCAGTTCTTC
>many|TRBV13|TRBJ2-7|TRBD2
CASSPNPLAPLTYEQYF
TGTGCCAGCAGCCCCAATCCACTAGCGCCATTGACTTACGAGCAGTACTTC
>many|TRBV13|TRBJ1-1|NA
CASSLGASVRVITEAFF
TGTGCCAGCAGCTTAGGGGCGTCGGTAAGGGTTATCACTGAAGCTTTCTTT
>few|TRBV7-2|TRBJ2-5|TRBD2
CASRRTSRYQETQYF
TGTGCCAGCAGACGGACTAGCAGGTACCAAGAGACCCAGTACTTC
>NA|TRBV9|TRBJ1-2|TRBD1
CASTRDRGYGYTF
TGTGCCAGCACCCGGGACAGGGGCTATGGCTACACCTTC
>many|TRBV12-3/TRBV12-4|TRBJ1-4|NA
CASAPAGVRNEKLFF
TGTGCCAGCGCGCCCGCGGGGGTGAGAAATGAAAAACTGTTTTTT
>NA|TRBV20-1|TRBJ1-1|NA
CSARDIPDTQNTEAFF
TGCAGTGCTAGAGATATTCCGGACACCCAGAACACTGAAGCTTTCTTT
>NA|TRBV12-5|TRBJ2-1|TRBD2
CASGLPGLVSNEQFF
TGTGCTAGTGGCTTACCGGGACTAGTTAGCAATGAGCAGTTCTTC
>few|TRBV20-1|TRBJ1-1|NA
CSARDEGGNTEAFF
TGCAGTGCTAGAGATGAGGGGGGGAACACTGAAGCTTTCTTT
>many|TRBV19|TRBJ2-1|TRBD2
CASSVGREVYNEQFF
TGTGCCAGTAGTGTCGGGCGGGAGGTTTACAATGAGCAGTTCTTC